This T cell receptor (beta chain) was captured by sequencing in a study of identical twins. Study-wide points: Analyses of zero insertions could be partly confounded by invariant MAIT and iNKT cells.

The germline gives CDR1 MNHEY, CDR2 SMNVEV (reference sequence). V lost 2 bases and J lost 2, with 15 bases in between. The CDR3 covers 16 residues. TCRdb re-called the 5' RACE reads with MiXCR, one entry per CDR3 protein. Of about 330,000 distinct CDR3 sequences listed, around 12% are singletons. Healthy Caucasians provided all donations. Note on this clonotype: Its antigen is unknown.

These sequences were also reported in another study, on yellow fever vaccine responses in identical twins.

The sequence derives from a woman younger than 35 in good health. The sequencing sample was made of CD8+ T cells sorted from blood. The J gene is TRBJ2-5, the V gene TRBV27; D might be TRBD2 (6 bases). The CDR3 DNA reads TGTGCCAGCAGTTTAGGAGCGGGCCTTCTTCAAGAGACCCAGTACTTC. Translated: CASSLGAGLLQETQYF.